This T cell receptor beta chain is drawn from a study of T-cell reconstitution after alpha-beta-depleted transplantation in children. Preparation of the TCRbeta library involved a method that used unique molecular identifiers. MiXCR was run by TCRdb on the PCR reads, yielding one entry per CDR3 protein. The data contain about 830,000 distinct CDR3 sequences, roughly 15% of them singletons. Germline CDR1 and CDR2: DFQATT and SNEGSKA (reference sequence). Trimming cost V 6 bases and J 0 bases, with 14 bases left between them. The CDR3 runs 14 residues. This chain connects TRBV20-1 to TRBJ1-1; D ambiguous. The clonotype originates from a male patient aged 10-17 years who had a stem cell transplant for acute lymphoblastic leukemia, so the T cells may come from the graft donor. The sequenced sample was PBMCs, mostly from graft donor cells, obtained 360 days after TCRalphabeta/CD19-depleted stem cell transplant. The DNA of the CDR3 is TGCAGTGCAAGGAAAGGAGGAATGAACACTGAAGCTTTCTTT. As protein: CSARKGGMNTEAFF.